The clone carrying this T cell receptor beta chain occurred many times. Its specificity is unknown. This sample is part of a study of T cells after yellow fever vaccination. Study results and caveats: A large majority of primary-vaccination clones showed up again after the booster (96% CD4, 75% to 90% CD8). There was a small share of clonotypes that showed up in both the CD4 and CD8 compartments.

Production of TCR cDNA was by 5'RACE template switching, which also added a universal primer site and UMIs. TCRdb reanalysed the 5' RACE reads using MiXCR and keeps one entry per CDR3 protein. Of about 180,000 distinct CDR3 sequences in the sample, 6.2% were seen once. Trimming shortened V by 0 bases and J by 1 base, and 8 bases separated the two germline ends. Germline V gene lookup returns CDR1 SGHDT and CDR2 YYEEEE. CDR3 size: 16 residues. This sequence was found in a man between 18 and 29 years old who received the YFV17D yellow fever vaccine. The sequenced sample was CD4+ T cells sorted from PBMCs, obtained on the day of the first yellow fever vaccination. The chain uses TRBV5-6 and TRBJ1-6; the D is unclear. The CDR3 sequence: CASSLASSSYNSPLHF. In nucleotides, the CDR3 is TGTGCCAGCAGCTTGGCCTCGAGTTCCTATAATTCACCCCTCCACTTT.